This T cell receptor beta chain was sequenced for a study of somatic mutations in cytotoxic T cells in rheumatoid arthritis. Study results and limitations: Nothing was done to adjust for multiple comparisons when TRBV07 showed up slightly less in rheumatoid arthritis patients. Age-dependent increases in CD8+ clonality occurred in rheumatoid arthritis patients but not in healthy controls. With roughly 62 patients examined, 7 or 8 had a largest CD8+ clone exceeding 20% of CD8+ cells.

This table comes from immunoSEQ multiplex PCR, and its TCRdb copy is limited to in-frame clones, with some not included. The data contain some 10,000 clones, roughly 73% of them singletons. The V and J ends lost 2 bases and 4 bases, in that order; junction bases with no gene match: 6. The CDR3 totals 15 residues. The germline gives CDR1 SGHRS, CDR2 YFSETQ. As to this clone: The antigen remains unidentified.

This chain uses TRBV5-1 with TRBJ2-7, with TRBD2 matching 10 bases. The TCR originated in a man aged 55 to 70 in good health. Sequencing was done on a sample of CD8+ T cells sorted from blood. The CDR3 DNA sequence: TGCGCCAGCAGCTTTAGCTCTAGCGGGGGTTACGAGCAGTACTTC. Its protein is CASSFSSSGGYEQYF.